This TCR beta chain is from a study of T-cell memory formation after mild COVID-19. TCR alpha and TCR beta cDNA libraries carrying sample barcodes and UMIs came from 5'RACE with constant-segment primers. Using its own MiXCR run on the 5' RACE reads, TCRdb lists one record per CDR3 protein. The table shows roughly 110,000 distinct CDR3 sequences, with roughly an eighth occurring only once. General observations from the study: Researchers report contracting CD4+ clones mostly in CM and EM, with CD8+ clones in EMRA.

Comment on this clonotype: What it binds is not known.

The CDR3 contains 15 residues. V shed 3 bases and J 4 bases; nucleotides not matched to a gene: 7. Germline V gives CDR1 SGHDT, CDR2 YYEEEE. Sequencing was performed on PBMCs or a T cell subset sorted from them (not recorded which). The source of this sequence is a man aged 18 to 35 who had mild COVID-19 (a few samples of this study predate the infection). Cell type and time point are not known. J is TRBJ2-7 and V is TRBV5-6, with 10 bases that match TRBD1. This chain's CDR3 is CASSYAGTGDYEQYF. In nucleotides, the CDR3 is TGTGCCAGCAGCTACGCCGGGACAGGGGATTACGAGCAGTACTTC.